A single sample gave rise to the 21 T cell receptor beta chains below, sequenced in a study of T cell responses to AZD1222 COVID-19 vaccine. TCRdb's table, derived via immunoSEQ multiplex PCR, lists solely in-frame clones and lacks some. The sample records 150,000 to 200,000 clones, around 90% being singletons. Sequenced material: peripheral blood, taken 28 days after the second dose of the MenACWY control vaccine. The receptors originated from an adult who received the MenACWY meningococcal vaccine as a control.

The V and J genes are TRBV4-1 and TRBJ2-1, with D unresolved. Per germline, CDR1 MGHRA and CDR2 YSYEKL. The CDR3 contains 13 residues. The ends were cut back, 0 bases at V and 7 bases at J, with 7 bases in the middle. The CDR3 loop reads CASSQDLGNEQFF. In DNA, the CDR3 is TGCGCCAGCAGCCAAGACCTAGGTAATGAGCAGTTCTTC.

This chain joins TRBV27 and TRBJ1-5, with no clear D. Trimming stripped 2 bases from V and 10 bases from J, with 18 bases between. The germline gives CDR1 MNHEY, CDR2 SMNVEV (reference sequence). The CDR3 is made up of 15 amino acids. The CDR3 bases are TGTGCCAGCAGTTTAAGTTTTTGGGCGGCCGGCCCCCAGCATTTT. It translates to CASSLSFWAAGPQHF.

The chain is built from TRBV6-2 or TRBV6-3 and TRBJ1-1; 7 bases fit TRBD1. With 4 bases clipped from V and 0 bases from J, the junction kept 8 bases outside the gene matches. This CDR3 has 16 amino acids. Germline V gene lookup returns CDR1 MNHEY and CDR2 SVGEGT. The CDR3 sequence: CASSSPGGPMNTEAFF. The CDR3 DNA is TGTGCCAGCAGTTCACCAGGGGGACCCATGAACACTGAAGCTTTCTTT.

The genes are TRBV10-2 and TRBJ2-7, with a weak D call TRBD2 (5 bases). Per the germline V gene, CDR1 is WSHSY and CDR2 is SAAADI. The V gene lost 5 bases and the J gene lost 2 bases, with 10 bases spanning the gap. This CDR3 is 13 amino acids long. Here the CDR3 DNA reads TGCGCCAGCAGTTATAGCGAGACCTACGAGCAGTACTTC. Amino acid sequence: CASSYSETYEQYF.

V gene TRBV27 combines with J gene TRBJ1-1; 7 nucleotides align to TRBD1. Trimming cost V 2 bases and J 5 bases; bases outside gene matches: 5. This CDR3 is built from 14 residues. Germline CDR1 and CDR2: MNHEY and SMNVEV (reference sequence). CDR3 in amino acids: CASSLRAGGTEAFF. DNA of the CDR3: TGTGCCAGCAGTTTAAGGGCAGGGGGGACTGAAGCTTTCTTT.

The V gene is TRBV3-1 (or the pseudogene TRBV3-2), the J gene TRBJ2-7, with D perhaps assigned TRBD1 or TRBD2 (5 bases each). This CDR3 comprises 15 residues. V was cut by 1 base and J by 3 bases, with 13 bases left in between. Germline loops: CDR1 LGHDT, CDR2 YNNKEL (reference sequence). CDR3 sequence reads: CASSQGLGRYYEQYF. In DNA form, the CDR3 reads TGTGCCAGCAGCCAAGGGTTGGGACGCTACTACGAGCAGTACTTC.

This chain joins TRBV4-3 and TRBJ1-1, with no clear D. The CDR3 sequence is 14 residues long. Trimming stripped 3 bases from V and 5 bases from J, with 13 bases between. Germline loops: CDR1 LGHNA, CDR2 YSLEER. CDR3 in amino acids: CASSHRDSWTEAFF. CDR3 coding DNA: TGCGCCAGCAGCCACCGCGACTCGTGGACTGAAGCTTTCTTT.

The chain links TRBV10-1 to TRBJ2-1; 8 bases align to TRBD2. With V trimmed by 4 bases and J by 10 bases, 12 bases remained unmatched. The CDR3 runs 15 residues. Germline CDR1 WNHNN, CDR2 SYGVQD (reference sequence). CDR3 amino acids: CASSVTLAGVKEQFF. The CDR3, as DNA: TGCGCCAGCAGTGTGACTCTAGCGGGTGTAAAGGAGCAGTTCTTC.

This chain connects TRBV2 to TRBJ1-5; 7 bases map to TRBD1. From germline, CDR1 is SNHLY and CDR2 FYNNEI. CDR3 length: 15 residues. With 5 bases clipped from V and 3 bases from J, the junction kept 7 bases outside the gene matches. The CDR3 sequence is CASSLGGQLNQPQHF. CDR3 in DNA: TGTGCCAGCAGTCTAGGGGGACAGCTCAATCAGCCCCAGCATTTT.

This chain joins TRBV28 and TRBJ2-7; possibly TRBD2 for D (7 bases). There are 15 residues in the CDR3. Germline V gene data show CDR1 as MDHEN and CDR2 as SYDVKM. Trimming took 7 bases from V and 2 from J, leaving 18 bases between them. In nucleotides, the CDR3 is TGTGCCAGCATAGGGGGGGGACACTTAGCCTACGAGCAGTACTTC. Its protein is CASIGGGHLAYEQYF.

Comments on this clone: One end of the junction varies from germline; a read error may be responsible. The chain links TRBV7-2 to TRBJ2-7; D possibly corresponds to TRBD2 (6 bases). CDR1 and CDR2 (germline): SGHTA, FQGNSA. The CDR3 has 13 residues. CDR3 DNA: TGTGCCAGCAGCTTAGGTTACGGGAGCGGCCCGAACTTC. It codes for CASSLGYGSGPNF.

The DNA of the CDR3 is TGCGCCAGCAGCTTGAGGTCGTTTAATTCACCCCTCCACTTT. Amino acid sequence: CASSLRSFNSPLHF. The chain carries TRBV5-1 and TRBJ1-6, with unresolved D. Trimming removed 1 base at V and 6 bases at J, with 8 bases between. This CDR3 contains 14 residues. Germline assignment: CDR1 SGHRS and CDR2 YFSETQ.

Regarding this clone: The sample carries other DNA sequences with the same CDR3. This chain joins TRBV18 and TRBJ2-7; D may be TRBD2 (6 bases). The V and J ends lost 3 bases and 2 bases respectively, with 11 bases between them. The CDR3 sequence is 14 residues long. Germline assignment: CDR1 KGHSH and CDR2 LQKENI. CDR3 coding DNA: TGTGCCAGCTCACCTGGGACTGGAACCTACGAGCAGTACTTC. This gives the protein CASSPGTGTYEQYF.

The chain has TRBV4-3 and TRBJ2-7, with a weak D call TRBD1 (5 bases). Trimming left V 0 bases short and J 1 base short, with 10 bases between. Germline values: CDR1 LGHNA, CDR2 YSLEER. CDR3 length: 15 residues. CDR3 DNA sequence: TGCGCCAGCAGCCAAGAGGTAGGGGATTCCTACGAGCAGTACTTC. This sequence encodes CASSQEVGDSYEQYF.

The chain recombines TRBV25-1 with TRBJ1-2; the D gene is possibly TRBD1 (6 bases). This CDR3 is built from 14 residues. Per germline, CDR1 MGHDK and CDR2 SYGVNS. V was pared by 4 bases and J by 6 bases, with 15 bases between. In DNA form, the CDR3 reads TGTGCCAGCAGTGGGACCCCGACAGGAAATGGCTACACCTTC. Translated, it gives CASSGTPTGNGYTF.

In this sample, this clone turned up a few times. The chain couples TRBV7-9 to TRBJ1-2, with 7 bases that match TRBD1. V lost 5 bases, J lost 3 bases, and 6 bases stayed unmatched. This CDR3 spans 14 amino acids. Germline assignment: CDR1 SEHNR and CDR2 FQNEAQ (reference sequence). The chain's CDR3 is CASSAVDRDYGYTF. In DNA, the CDR3 is TGTGCCAGCAGCGCTGTCGACAGGGACTATGGCTACACCTTC.

The chain is built from TRBV3-1 (or the pseudogene TRBV3-2) and TRBJ2-1; 7 bases align to TRBD2. The CDR3 covers 17 residues. The V gene's germline CDR1 is LGHDT and CDR2 YNNKEL (reference sequence). Losses at the gene ends were 4 bases for V and 7 bases for J; bases not matched to a gene: 16. CDR3 residues: CASSLPAGTTQANEQFF. CDR3 nucleotide sequence: TGTGCCAGCAGCCTTCCCGCCGGGACTACCCAAGCTAATGAGCAGTTCTTC.

This sequence joins TRBV21-1 and TRBJ1-1. TRBV21-1 is shown as a pseudogene. The CDR3 consists of 16 residues. The CDR3 DNA sequence: TGTGCCAGCAGCAACCGACTCACCCTGGGGAACACTGAAGCTTTCTTT. It encodes CASSNRLTLGNTEAFF.

The chain uses TRBV28 and TRBJ1-5; TRBD1 is a possible D gene (6 bases). CDR3 size: 16 residues. From germline, CDR1 is MDHEN and CDR2 SYDVKM. The ends were cut back, 1 base at V and 2 bases at J, with 12 bases in the middle. The CDR3 spells CASSLSVRGGNQPQHF. Written as DNA, the CDR3 is TGTGCCAGCAGTTTATCGGTCAGGGGTGGCAATCAGCCCCAGCATTTT.

This chain links TRBV19 with TRBJ1-5; D gene uncertain. The CDR3 length is 13 residues. The ends were cut back, 4 bases at V and 1 base at J, with 5 bases in the middle. The germline CDR1 and CDR2 sequences are LNHDA and SQIVND (reference sequence). For the CDR3, the DNA is TGTGCCAGTAGTACCTTGAGCAATCAGCCCCAGCATTTT. This gives the protein CASSTLSNQPQHF.

This chain links TRBV5-4 with TRBJ2-2; 8 nucleotides align to TRBD2. Germline-derived CDR1 and CDR2 are SGHNT and YYREEE (reference sequence). The CDR3 totals 15 residues. With V trimmed by 0 bases and J by 4 bases, 2 bases remained unmatched. This CDR3 is CASSLAGLGTGELFF. Here the CDR3 DNA reads TGTGCCAGCAGCTTGGCGGGACTAGGCACCGGGGAGCTGTTTTTT.